This T cell receptor (beta chain) was found in a study of human T cells and chemical hapten exposure. This clonotype was counted at least ten times. The CDR3 spans 11 residues. Trimming left V 8 bases short and J 8 bases short, with 7 bases between. Germline V gives CDR1 SGHDN, CDR2 FVKESK. TCRdb recomputed calls from the RACE reads with MiXCR, one row per CDR3 protein. This table has tens of thousands of distinct CDR3 sequences, approximately 11% appearing once. Time point of the sample: patch test 3, about 24 weeks after DPC sensitization. Treatment in this sample: therapeutic diphenylcyclopropenone sensitization with weekly scalp DPC.

The sequence came from a woman aged 45 to 65 with alopecia areata. Some clones in this sample may be carry-over from other donors' samples. Sequencing was performed on whole blood, taken in connection with sensitization to the hapten diphenylcyclopropenone (DPC). This chain uses TRBV14 with TRBJ1-6, with D hard to call. The CDR3 nucleotides are TGTGCCAGCGTAAATGATTCACCCCTCCACTTT. It translates to CASVNDSPLHF.